The clone carrying this T cell receptor (beta chain) was observed a handful of times. The germline V gene has CDR1 WNHNN and CDR2 SYGVQD (reference sequence). Trimming cost V 3 bases and J 2 bases; bases outside gene matches: 7. The CDR3 is 17 residues long. The table came from immunoSEQ multiplex PCR; TCRdb's copy has only in-frame clones and leaves some out. This repertoire shows about 200,000 clones, around 87% found once; its top ten account for 3% to 3.5%. This sample is part of a study of blood T cell repertoires in COVID-19. Across the study: COVID-19 samples collected from the United States, Italy and Spain covered acute and convalescent phases. The analysed material was cDNA or gDNA that came from T cells, B-cell-depleted T cells, or PBMCs.

The TCR originated in a man between 60 and 70 years old with acute or convalescent COVID-19. Input material: peripheral blood. The chain recombines TRBV10-1 with TRBJ2-3, with 11 bases that match TRBD1. DNA of the CDR3: TGCGCCAGCAGTGACTATGGGACAGGGGGAACCACAGATACGCAGTATTTT. This gives the protein CASSDYGTGGTTDTQYF.